This is a list of T cell receptor beta chains from one sample in a study of yellow fever vaccine responses in identical twins. MiXCR, applied by TCRdb to the RT-PCR reads, yields one record per CDR3 protein. This table holds 5,500 to 7,000 distinct CDR3 sequences, 77% found once. The sequencing used T cells from blood (PBMCs), unsorted or a sorted subset (not recorded which), collected before or after yellow fever vaccination (not recorded which). All receptors derive from a woman in her late teens or twenties who received the yellow fever vaccine. CDR3s include the opening cysteine and the closing phenylalanine or tryptophan. Each record gives: V gene, J gene, D gene, clone size, CDR3 protein, CDR3 DNA. A D gene is named only where the DNA matches it firmly. The size of a clone is reported for some rows only, either as once, few or many, or as a class for expanded clones.

v_gene: TRBV15
j_gene: TRBJ1-4
d_gene: NA
abundance: NA
CDR3aa: CATSRGTSEKLFF
CDR3nt: TGTGCCACCAGCAGAGGAACATCAGAAAAACTGTTTTTT

v_gene: TRBV12-3/TRBV12-4
j_gene: TRBJ1-1
d_gene: NA
abundance: NA
CDR3aa: CASSPGTQNTEAFF
CDR3nt: TGTGCCAGCAGTCCCGGGACCCAGAACACTGAAGCTTTCTTT

v_gene: TRBV27
j_gene: TRBJ1-1
d_gene: NA
abundance: NA
CDR3aa: CASRGGNTEAFF
CDR3nt: TGTGCCAGCAGAGGGGGGAACACTGAAGCTTTCTTT

v_gene: TRBV24-1
j_gene: TRBJ2-2
d_gene: TRBD1
abundance: NA
CDR3aa: CATRTGRGTGELFF
CDR3nt: TGTGCCACCAGGACAGGGCGAGGCACCGGGGAGCTGTTTTTT

v_gene: TRBV11-1
j_gene: TRBJ2-1
d_gene: NA
abundance: NA
CDR3aa: CASSLLAKNEQFF
CDR3nt: TGTGCCAGCAGCTTACTAGCGAAAAATGAGCAGTTCTTC

v_gene: TRBV27
j_gene: TRBJ2-6
d_gene: NA
abundance: NA
CDR3aa: CASARGTAGPGANVLTF
CDR3nt: TGTGCCAGCGCCCGGGGGACTGCCGGCCCTGGGGCCAACGTCCTGACTTTC

v_gene: TRBV29-1
j_gene: TRBJ2-3
d_gene: TRBD2
abundance: NA
CDR3aa: CSVEIAGATDTQYF
CDR3nt: TGCAGCGTTGAGATAGCGGGGGCCACAGATACGCAGTATTTT

v_gene: TRBV18
j_gene: TRBJ2-1
d_gene: NA
abundance: NA
CDR3aa: CASFSEISGNNEQFF
CDR3nt: TGTGCCAGCTTTTCGGAGATTAGCGGAAACAATGAGCAGTTCTTC

v_gene: TRBV27
j_gene: TRBJ2-3
d_gene: NA
abundance: NA
CDR3aa: CASSFLPRNPSTDTQYF
CDR3nt: TGTGCCAGCAGTTTCCTCCCCAGGAACCCAAGCACAGATACGCAGTATTTT

v_gene: TRBV14
j_gene: TRBJ1-1
d_gene: NA
abundance: NA
CDR3aa: CASSRLLWENTEAFF
CDR3nt: TGTGCCAGCAGCCGACTCCTGTGGGAGAACACTGAAGCTTTCTTT

v_gene: TRBV13
j_gene: TRBJ1-4
d_gene: NA
abundance: large
CDR3aa: CASSWGPPGNEKLFF
CDR3nt: TGTGCCAGCAGCTGGGGACCGCCTGGTAATGAAAAACTGTTTTTT

v_gene: TRBV20-1
j_gene: TRBJ1-5
d_gene: TRBD1
abundance: NA
CDR3aa: CSARGTGNGNQPQHF
CDR3nt: TGCAGTGCTAGAGGGACAGGGAATGGAAATCAGCCCCAGCATTTT

v_gene: TRBV28
j_gene: TRBJ1-4
d_gene: NA
abundance: NA
CDR3aa: CASSLEGPGTNEKLFF
CDR3nt: TGTGCCAGCAGTTTGGAGGGTCCTGGTACTAATGAAAAACTGTTTTTT

v_gene: TRBV2
j_gene: TRBJ2-3
d_gene: NA
abundance: NA
CDR3aa: CARGLSATDTQYF
CDR3nt: TGTGCCAGAGGACTATCCGCCACAGATACGCAGTATTTT